This T cell receptor beta chain stems from a study of T cells after yellow fever vaccination. Study-level information: Some fractions had low cell numbers, and these were prepared with SMART-Seq v4 Ultra Low Input.

Study outcomes and limitations: Compared with primary, the secondary response was weaker and peaked at day 5, not 15.

CDR3 length equals 15 residues. Between the trimmed V and J ends, which lost 5 bases and 2 bases, there was a span of 13 bases. Production of TCR cDNA was by 5'RACE template switching, which also added a universal primer site and UMIs. TCRdb called the 5' RACE reads again in MiXCR, with one record for every CDR3 protein. The sample holds some 300,000 distinct CDR3 sequences, approximately 8% seen once. A few counts support this clonotype. Antigen: not known. This receptor was identified in a young man who received the YFV17D yellow fever vaccine. Here the sequenced sample was PBMCs, taken approximately 40 days after the first yellow fever vaccination. J is TRBJ1-5 and V is TRBV12-3 or TRBV12-4; D is uncertain. The CDR3 nucleotides are TGTGCCAGCAGTCCATCGCAGGCTCGCAATCAGCCCCAGCATTTT. This gives the protein CASSPSQARNQPQHF.